The clone carrying this T cell receptor beta chain turned up a few times. Its antigen is currently unknown. This entry belongs to a study of T cells in Graves' hyperthyroidism and ophthalmopathy. RNA transcripts gave rise to amplified TCR beta CDR3 regions. The HTBI primer set served for first-round RT-PCR of the TCR CDR3. TCRdb redid the calling of the multiplex PCR reads with MiXCR, one entry per CDR3 protein. Of roughly 420,000 distinct CDR3 sequences in the sample, 15% to 17% are singletons; the top ten hold roughly an eighth. Trimming shortened V by 3 bases and J by 6 bases, and 12 bases separated the two germline ends. The CDR3 is 14 residues long. Germline CDR1 is SGHTA and CDR2 is FQGTGA. With a duration under 2 months, the hyperthyroidism was newly diagnosed in patients aged 18 to 65. Exclusion followed for patients with uncontrolled infection, other autoimmune disease, pregnancy or lactation.

Study-wide findings and caveats: Blood samples included most of the expanded thyroid clonotypes exceeding 0.001.

Material: blood. The chain joins TRBV7-3 to TRBJ2-1; D gene unclear. The receptor was derived from a woman under 30 with Graves' hyperthyroidism. The CDR3 DNA is TGTGCCAGCAGCTTTGGAGCTCAAGGCAATGAGCAGTTCTTC. It yields the protein CASSFGAQGNEQFF.